Shown below are 21 T cell receptor beta chains from a single sample sequenced in a study of T cell responses to AZD1222 COVID-19 vaccine. The repertoire was sequenced with immunoSEQ multiplex PCR; TCRdb's copy has only in-frame clones and lacks some. The sample records around 140,000 clones, 85% being singletons. Sequences were derived from peripheral blood, sampled 28 days after the second dose of the MenACWY control vaccine. All receptors come from an adult who received the MenACWY meningococcal vaccine as a control.

The chain recombines TRBV19 with TRBJ1-1; the match to TRBD1 covers 9 bases. With 1 base clipped from V and 0 bases from J, the junction kept 9 bases outside the gene matches. The CDR3 length is 18 residues. Looked up from germline, CDR1 is LNHDA and CDR2 is SQIVND (reference sequence). The CDR3 sequence: CASSIGTGTGRLNTEAFF. The CDR3 DNA reads as TGTGCCAGTAGTATAGGGACCGGGACAGGGCGATTGAACACTGAAGCTTTCTTT. Full variable domain (rest looked up from reference TRBV19 and TRBJ1-1): DGGITQSPKYLFRKEGQNVTLSCEQNLNHDAMYWYRQDPGQGLRLIYYSQIVNDFQKGDIAEGYSVSREKKESFPLTVTSAQKNPTAFYLCASSIGTGTGRLNTEAFFGQGTRLTVV.

The table lists this clone with a few counts. The CDR3 DNA is TGTGCCAGCAGTTTACTCCCTTCGGGCACTGAAGCTTTCTTT. It yields the protein CASSLLPSGTEAFF. The genes are TRBV28 and TRBJ1-1; no reliable D call. The CDR3 totals 14 residues. V lost 2 bases and J 4 bases, leaving 11 bases between the germline ends. From germline, CDR1 is MDHEN and CDR2 SYDVKM.

The chain is built from TRBV7-8 and TRBJ1-5, with a possible D match to TRBD1 (6 bases). From germline, CDR1 is SGHVS and CDR2 FQNEAQ. The CDR3 runs to 15 residues. V dropped 5 bases and J dropped 6 bases, with 17 bases sitting between them. For the CDR3, the DNA is TGTGCCAGCAGCCTTAGCAGGACAGATCCTCAGCCCCAGCATTTT. Amino acids: CASSLSRTDPQPQHF.

The rearrangement joins TRBV6-5 to TRBJ1-5; no clear D gene. The CDR3 consists of 15 residues. Germline values: CDR1 MNHEY, CDR2 SVGAGI. V shed 6 bases and J shed 2 bases, with 14 bases lying between them. The CDR3 here is CASRKRAIGNQPQHF. CDR3 DNA sequence: TGTGCCAGCAGAAAGCGGGCAATCGGCAATCAGCCCCAGCATTTT.

This clone is labeled medium-sized (0.01 to 0.1%). The rearrangement links TRBV5-8 to TRBJ2-7; D remains unclear. This CDR3 has 14 amino acids. V was pared by 0 bases and J by 2 bases, with 9 bases between. In germline, CDR1 is SGHTS, CDR2 YDEGEE. CDR3 DNA: TGTGCCAGCAGCTTGGTAGGCGTGACCTACGAGCAGTACTTC. This gives the protein CASSLVGVTYEQYF. Complete variable domain (other parts from reference TRBV5-8 and TRBJ2-7): EAGVTQSPTHLIKTRGQQATLRCSPISGHTSVYWYQQALGLGLQFLLWYDEGEERNRGNFPPRFSGRQFPNYSSELNVNALELEDSALYLCASSLVGVTYEQYFGPGTRLTVT.

This clone has just a few counts. The rearrangement links TRBV5-6 to TRBJ1-1; possible D gene TRBD1, 6 bases. V was pared by 5 bases and J by 8 bases, with 19 bases between. The CDR3 is made up of 14 amino acids. CDR1 is SGHDT and CDR2 is YYEEEE in the germline V gene. CDR3 region: CASRLPGDGYEAFF. CDR3 bases: TGTGCCAGCAGACTCCCAGGGGACGGATACGAAGCTTTCTTT.

The chain combines TRBV11-2 with TRBJ1-1; TRBD1 is a possible D gene (6 bases). The germline V gene has CDR1 SGHAT and CDR2 FQNNGV. This CDR3 comprises 16 residues. The V end was cut by 5 bases, the J end by 0 bases, with 16 bases between. The CDR3 region has the DNA TGTGCCAGCAGCCTTCTACAGGGTGCCCTGAACACTGAAGCTTTCTTT. It is translated as CASSLLQGALNTEAFF.

V gene TRBV13 combines with J gene TRBJ2-7; tentative D call: TRBD1 (6 bases). From germline, CDR1 is PRHDT and CDR2 FYEKMQ (reference sequence). Deletions cut 0 bases from V and 3 bases from J, with 12 bases between. This CDR3 has 15 amino acids. For the CDR3, the DNA is TGTGCCAGCAGCTTAGGCCTAGAGGGGGTCTACGAGCAGTACTTC. This sequence encodes CASSLGLEGVYEQYF.

The chain links TRBV7-9 to TRBJ1-1, with a weak D call TRBD1 (5 bases). Per the germline V gene, CDR1 is SEHNR and CDR2 is FQNEAQ (reference sequence). Trimming stripped 7 bases from V and 0 bases from J, with 15 bases between. The CDR3 contains 15 residues. The CDR3 spells CASTLSGTLNTEAFF. The CDR3 nucleotides are TGTGCCAGCACCCTGTCCGGGACCCTGAACACTGAAGCTTTCTTT.

The V gene is TRBV7-2, the J gene TRBJ2-6; maybe TRBD2 (6 bases). Germline lookup yields CDR1 SGHTA and CDR2 FQGNSA. This CDR3 is built from 19 residues. Trimming shortened V by 5 bases and J by 4 bases, and 24 bases separated the two germline ends. The CDR3 coding sequence is TGTGCCAGCAGCGCGGGACCTCGAGGGTCGGTATTCGGGGCCAACGTCCTGACTTTC. It encodes CASSAGPRGSVFGANVLTF.

The genes are TRBV27 and TRBJ2-7, with TRBD1 identical over 9 bases. J gave up 3 bases and V 10 bases, and 10 bases lay outside the gene matches. Germline assignment: CDR1 MNHEY and CDR2 SMNVEV (reference sequence). The CDR3 is 14 residues long. The CDR3 sequence: CATARNRGLYEQYF. The DNA of the CDR3 is TGTGCCACCGCTAGAAACAGGGGGCTCTACGAGCAGTACTTC.

The V and J genes are TRBV6-5 and TRBJ2-1; D is tentatively TRBD1 or TRBD2 (5 bases each). CDR1 and CDR2 (germline): MNHEY, SVGAGI. Trimming took 6 bases from V and 7 from J, leaving 16 bases between them. CDR3 length: 14 amino acids. DNA of the CDR3: TGTGCCAGCAGGGTTGAGGGGCGGCGGAATGAGCAGTTCTTC. This sequence encodes CASRVEGRRNEQFF.

The chain combines TRBV11-2 with TRBJ1-1; a possible D gene is TRBD1 (6 bases). This CDR3 is 14 amino acids long. Germline assignment: CDR1 SGHAT and CDR2 FQNNGV. The germline V and J ends were trimmed by 2 bases and 4 bases, with 11 bases remaining between them. This CDR3 is CASSLSGGPTEAFF. In DNA form, the CDR3 reads TGTGCCAGCAGCTTATCGGGGGGGCCCACTGAAGCTTTCTTT.

The rearrangement links TRBV5-8 to TRBJ1-3; D remains ambiguous. The CDR3 is made up of 14 amino acids. CDR1 is SGHTS, CDR2 YDEGEE, per germline. V shed 2 bases and J shed 0 bases, with 6 bases lying between them. CDR3 coding DNA: TGTGCCAGCAGCTTCCGGGCCTCTGGAAACACCATATATTTT. It encodes CASSFRASGNTIYF.

The gene calls are TRBV27 and TRBJ2-1, with a weak D call TRBD2 (6 bases). CDR3 size: 16 residues. The germline V and J ends were trimmed by 6 bases and 7 bases, with 22 bases remaining between them. Germline V gives CDR1 MNHEY, CDR2 SMNVEV (reference sequence). This chain's CDR3 is CASSRGLYTQGNEQFF. In DNA form, the CDR3 reads TGTGCCAGCAGCCGCGGACTATATACACAAGGGAATGAGCAGTTCTTC.

This clone was counted between two and nine times. The chain employs TRBV5-1 and TRBJ1-3; no reliable D call. Trimming took 0 bases from V and 0 from J, leaving 10 bases between them. CDR1 and CDR2 (germline): SGHRS, YFSETQ. The CDR3 loop spans 16 amino acids. In DNA, the CDR3 is TGCGCCAGCAGCTTGGCGTCTGGCATCTCTGGAAACACCATATATTTT. Its protein is CASSLASGISGNTIYF.

The CDR3: CASSGRGGRGDTEAFF. The CDR3 DNA reads TGTGCCAGCAGCGGACGGGGTGGCAGGGGGGACACTGAAGCTTTCTTT. This chain uses TRBV5-4 with TRBJ1-1; 7 bases line up with TRBD1. Germline V CDR1 and CDR2: SGHNT, YYREEE (reference sequence). The CDR3 extends over 16 amino acids. The trim removed 4 bases at V and 3 bases at J, leaving 12 bases unmatched.

This chain uses TRBV19 with TRBJ1-6; no reliable D call. In germline, CDR1 is LNHDA, CDR2 SQIVND (reference sequence). This CDR3 region has 16 residues. Deletions cut 5 bases from V and 4 bases from J, with 15 bases between. CDR3 bases: TGTGCCAGTAGTCCCTTGCGGCAGACTTATAATTCACCCCTCCACTTT. This translates into CASSPLRQTYNSPLHF. Using reference TRBV19 and TRBJ1-6 for the parts outside the CDR3, the full variable domain is DGGITQSPKYLFRKEGQNVTLSCEQNLNHDAMYWYRQDPGQGLRLIYYSQIVNDFQKGDIAEGYSVSREKKESFPLTVTSAQKNPTAFYLCASSPLRQTYNSPLHFGNGTRLTVT.

The V and J genes are TRBV24-1 and TRBJ2-1; D could derive from TRBD1 or TRBD2 (5 bases each). Germline V CDR1 and CDR2: KGHDR, SFDVKD. Trimming removed 1 base from V and 9 bases from J, with 9 bases in between. This CDR3 region has 13 residues. The CDR3 sequence: CATSDFSGSEQFF. DNA of the CDR3: TGTGCCACCAGTGATTTCTCAGGGAGTGAGCAGTTCTTC.

This chain connects TRBV5-4 to TRBJ1-1; 9 bases are a match to TRBD1. Germline V gives CDR1 SGHNT, CDR2 YYREEE (reference sequence). The CDR3 is made up of 15 amino acids. V lost 4 bases to trimming and J lost 1 base; unmatched junction nucleotides: 5. CDR3 DNA sequence: TGTGCCAGCAGCCCCCGGACAGGGGAGAACACTGAAGCTTTCTTT. Translating it yields CASSPRTGENTEAFF. Looking up the rest from reference TRBV5-4 and TRBJ1-1 gives the full variable domain: ETGVTQSPTHLIKTRGQQVTLRCSSQSGHNTVSWYQQALGQGPQFIFQYYREEENGRGNFPPRFSGLQFPNYSSELNVNALELDDSALYLCASSPRTGENTEAFFGQGTRLTVV.

V and J are TRBV30 and TRBJ2-5, with D perhaps matching TRBD1 or TRBD2 (5 bases each). Looked up from germline, CDR1 is GTSNPN and CDR2 is SVGIG (reference sequence). V was shortened by 8 bases and J by 5 bases, with 12 bases between the two germline ends. The CDR3 has 11 residues. The CDR3 sequence is CAAGAPETQYF. CDR3 nucleotide sequence: TGTGCCGCCGGGGCCCCCGAGACCCAGTACTTC.